Shown below are 17 T cell receptor beta chains from a single sample sequenced in a study of Graves' ophthalmopathy and Graves' hyperthyroidism. Investigators amplified TCR beta CDR3 regions from RNA transcripts. Investigators did first-round RT-PCR with HTBI primers, then second-round multiplex PCR. TCRdb re-called the multiplex PCR reads with MiXCR, one entry per CDR3 protein. Here the sample spans approximately 500,000 distinct CDR3 sequences, about 15% being singletons. The source material was blood. All receptors come from a young woman with Graves' ophthalmopathy.

Details on this clonotype: A much larger clone sits a single nucleotide away, making a read error possible. V and J are TRBV6-1 and TRBJ1-1, with D unclear. CDR3 size: 13 residues. Germline V lookup: CDR1 MNHNS, CDR2 SASEGT. DNA of the CDR3: TGTGCCAGCAGTCCGTTTCAGTCCACTGAAGCTTGCTTT. Protein: CASSPFQSTEACF.

This clonotype was observed at least ten times. The chain couples TRBV18 to TRBJ1-5; a weak D match, TRBD1 (6 bases). Per germline, CDR1 KGHSH and CDR2 LQKENI. With 3 bases removed from V and 5 bases from J, the gap between germline ends came to 14 bases. The CDR3 is 15 residues long. CDR3 sequence: CASSPTGQPYQPQHF. Written as DNA, the CDR3 is TGTGCCAGCTCACCCACCGGACAGCCCTATCAGCCCCAGCATTTT.

The table lists this clonotype with a few counts. V and J are TRBV7-9 and TRBJ1-6; possible D gene TRBD1, 5 bases. The CDR3 spans 14 residues. The V end was cut by 0 bases, the J end by 10 bases, with 10 bases between. The germline V gene has CDR1 SEHNR and CDR2 FQNEAQ (reference sequence). The CDR3 DNA reads as TGTGCCAGCAGCTTAGCCAGGGTTGGATCACCCCTCCACTTT. This translates into CASSLARVGSPLHF.

At least ten counts were recorded for this clonotype. The chain carries TRBV20-1 and TRBJ2-7; no definite D call. The length of the CDR3 is 14 residues. V lost 3 bases to trimming and J lost 2 bases, with 14 bases between them. Germline V lookup: CDR1 DFQATT, CDR2 SNEGSKA (reference sequence). CDR3 sequence: CSASAPGQPYEQYF. CDR3 in DNA: TGCAGTGCTAGTGCCCCAGGCCAGCCCTACGAGCAGTACTTC.

This clonotype was counted many times. The rearrangement links TRBV30 to TRBJ2-5, with D unresolved. Trimming cost V 0 bases and J 0 bases, with 11 bases left between them. This CDR3 is built from 15 residues. The germline CDR1 and CDR2 sequences are GTSNPN and SVGIG (reference sequence). Here the CDR3 reads CAWSVTFGYQETQYF. The CDR3 DNA follows: TGTGCCTGGAGTGTAACTTTTGGCTACCAAGAGACCCAGTACTTC.

Ten or more counts support this clonotype. The CDR3: CASSLRMSAEAFF. The CDR3 DNA reads TGTGCCAGCAGTTTAAGGATGTCGGCTGAAGCTTTCTTT. This chain connects TRBV27 to TRBJ1-1; D is unresolved. The CDR3 length is 13 residues. The ends were cut back, 2 bases at V and 6 bases at J, with 10 bases in the middle. Germline V gene data show CDR1 as MNHEY and CDR2 as SMNVEV (reference sequence).

The J gene is TRBJ1-5, the V gene TRBV9; D gene unclear. V lost 1 base and J 5 bases, leaving 10 bases between the germline ends. This CDR3 comprises 14 residues. CDR1 is SGDLS, CDR2 YYNGEE, per germline. The CDR3 DNA sequence: TGTGCCAGCAGCGTATCCGGGGTAGATCAGCCCCAGCATTTT. Protein product: CASSVSGVDQPQHF. The whole variable domain, filled in from reference TRBV9 and TRBJ1-5, reads DSGVTQTPKHLITATGQRVTLRCSPRSGDLSVYWYQQSLDQGLQFLIQYYNGEERAKGNILERFSAQQFPDLHSELNLSSLELGDSALYFCASSVSGVDQPQHFGDGTRLSIL.

This clonotype was seen repeatedly, ten times or more. V is TRBV12-3 or TRBV12-4 and J is TRBJ2-7; D perhaps matches TRBD2 (6 bases). V was clipped by 3 bases and J by 3 bases, with 12 bases between them. This CDR3 region has 14 residues. For the CDR3, the DNA is TGTGCCAGCAGTTTCGGGCGGGGCCTCTACGAGCAGTACTTC. This sequence encodes CASSFGRGLYEQYF.

There are many counts of this clonotype. This chain links TRBV28 with TRBJ1-1, with 9 bases that match TRBD1. This CDR3 has 13 residues. The germline V gene has CDR1 MDHEN and CDR2 SYDVKM. V lost 2 bases, J lost 11 bases, and 6 bases stayed unmatched. The CDR3 DNA reads TGTGCCAGCAGTTTAAATGGGGACAGGGTGGCTTTCTTT. This gives the protein CASSLNGDRVAFF.

The table lists this clonotype with many counts. This chain links TRBV11-2 with TRBJ2-6; 8 bases match TRBD2. Germline-derived CDR1 and CDR2 are SGHAT and FQNNGV. This CDR3 spans 17 amino acids. With 5 bases clipped from V and 0 bases from J, the junction kept 6 bases outside the gene matches. CDR3 sequence (DNA): TGTGCCAGCAGCCCCCGGGAGGGCCGCTCTGGGGCCAACGTCCTGACTTTC. It is translated as CASSPREGRSGANVLTF. The full variable domain, in which reference TRBV11-2 and TRBJ2-6 provide the parts outside the CDR3, is EAGVAQSPRYKIIEKRQSVAFWCNPISGHATLYWYQQILGQGPKLLIQFQNNGVVDDSQLPKDRFSAERLKGVDSTLKIQPAKLEDSAVYLCASSPREGRSGANVLTFGAGSRLTVL.

This clonotype was detected many times. J is TRBJ1-1 and V is TRBV12-3 or TRBV12-4; D gene uncertain. V lost 1 base and J lost 1, with 7 bases in between. The CDR3 is 14 residues long. The CDR3 is CASSLGQKNTEAFF. DNA for the CDR3: TGTGCCAGCAGTTTAGGCCAGAAGAACACTGAAGCTTTCTTT.

This sequence joins TRBV6-1 and TRBJ1-2; 8 nucleotides match TRBD1. The CDR3 spans 14 residues. V gave up 6 bases and J gave up 10 bases; unmatched junction bases: 13. The V gene's germline CDR1 is MNHNS and CDR2 SASEGT. Here the CDR3 reads CASSLPGQAPAYTF. For the CDR3, the DNA is TGTGCCAGCAGCCTCCCGGGACAGGCGCCAGCCTACACCTTC.

This clonotype was observed many times. V gene TRBV12-3 or TRBV12-4 combines with J gene TRBJ2-2, with D perhaps matching TRBD1 (6 bases). The CDR3 contains 15 residues. V lost 5 bases and J lost 8, with 18 bases in between. The CDR3 sequence: CASSPHPRGRGELFF. The CDR3 bases are TGTGCCAGCAGTCCACATCCTAGGGGGAGAGGGGAGCTGTTTTTT.

The chain has TRBV11-2 and TRBJ1-1, with D unclear. CDR3 length: 13 amino acids. Trimming took 3 bases from V and 7 from J, leaving 12 bases between them. The germline CDR1 and CDR2 sequences are SGHAT and FQNNGV. The CDR3 nucleotides read TGTGCCAGCAGCTTCGTGGATTACAGTGAAGCTTTCTTT. Translating it yields CASSFVDYSEAFF.

This clonotype was found many times. This chain links TRBV10-3 with TRBJ2-7, with D perhaps matching TRBD2 (5 bases). Trimming removed 3 bases from V and 4 bases from J, with 13 bases in between. The CDR3 totals 14 residues. CDR1 and CDR2 (germline): ENHRY, SYGVKD. The CDR3 loop reads CAISEGGFGYEQYF. Written as DNA, the CDR3 is TGTGCCATCAGTGAAGGAGGTTTCGGTTACGAGCAGTACTTC.

There are many counts of this clonotype. The chain recombines TRBV28 with TRBJ2-7; the D gene is possibly TRBD2 (6 bases). Germline V gene sequence: CDR1 MDHEN, CDR2 SYDVKM. The length of the CDR3 is 17 residues. V was trimmed by 5 bases and J by 2 bases, leaving 22 bases between them. DNA of the CDR3: TGTGCCAGCAGTCCACCCCACTACGAGACTAGAACCTACGAGCAGTACTTC. Translated: CASSPPHYETRTYEQYF. The whole variable domain, remainder taken from reference TRBV28 and TRBJ2-7, is DVKVTQSSRYLVKRTGEKVFLECVQDMDHENMFWYRQDPGLGLRLIYFSYDVKMKEKGDIPEGYSVSREKKERFSLILESASTNQTSMYLCASSPPHYETRTYEQYFGPGTRLTVT.

This clonotype appeared many times. The rearrangement joins TRBV18 to TRBJ1-1; 10 bases line up with TRBD1. The germline V gene has CDR1 KGHSH and CDR2 LQKENI. Losses at the gene ends were 3 bases for V and 1 base for J; bases not matched to a gene: 5. This CDR3 contains 16 residues. The CDR3 bases are TGTGCCAGCTCACCCCGGGACAGGGGATCGAACACTGAAGCTTTCTTT. Its translation: CASSPRDRGSNTEAFF.